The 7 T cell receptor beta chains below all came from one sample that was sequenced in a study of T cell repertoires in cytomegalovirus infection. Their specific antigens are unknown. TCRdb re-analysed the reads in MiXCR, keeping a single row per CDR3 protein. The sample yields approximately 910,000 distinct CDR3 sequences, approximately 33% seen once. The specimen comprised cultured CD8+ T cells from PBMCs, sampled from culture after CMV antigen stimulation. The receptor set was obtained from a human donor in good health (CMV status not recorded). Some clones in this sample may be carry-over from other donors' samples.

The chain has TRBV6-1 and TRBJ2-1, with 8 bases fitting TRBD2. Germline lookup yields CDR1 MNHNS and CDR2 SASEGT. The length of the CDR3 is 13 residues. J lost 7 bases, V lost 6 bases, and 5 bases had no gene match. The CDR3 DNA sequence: TGTGCCAGCAGGGGGGGACTAGGGAATGAGCAGTTCTTC. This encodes CASRGGLGNEQFF.

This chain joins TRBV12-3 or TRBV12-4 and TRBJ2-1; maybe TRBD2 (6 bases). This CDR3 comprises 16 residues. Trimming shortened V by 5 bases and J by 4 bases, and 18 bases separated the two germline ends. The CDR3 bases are TGTGCCAGCAGTCGCTCCTGGGGGGAACGTTACAATGAGCAGTTCTTC. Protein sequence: CASSRSWGERYNEQFF.

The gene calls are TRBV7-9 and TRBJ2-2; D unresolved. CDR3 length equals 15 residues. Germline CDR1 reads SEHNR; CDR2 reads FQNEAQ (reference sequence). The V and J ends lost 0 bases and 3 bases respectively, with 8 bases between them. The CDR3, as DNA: TGTGCCAGCAGCTTAGCGCCCGGGTACACCGGGGAGCTGTTTTTT. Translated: CASSLAPGYTGELFF.

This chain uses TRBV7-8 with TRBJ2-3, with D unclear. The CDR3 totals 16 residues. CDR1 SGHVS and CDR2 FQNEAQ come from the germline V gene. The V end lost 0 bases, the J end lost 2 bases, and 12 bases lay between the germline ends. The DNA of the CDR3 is TGTGCCAGCAGCTTAGCGGAACAGAGTTTCACAGATACGCAGTATTTT. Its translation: CASSLAEQSFTDTQYF.

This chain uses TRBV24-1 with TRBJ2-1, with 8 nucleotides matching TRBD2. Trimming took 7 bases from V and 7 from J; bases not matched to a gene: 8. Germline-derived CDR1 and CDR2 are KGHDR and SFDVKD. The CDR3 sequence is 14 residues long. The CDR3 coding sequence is TGTGCCACCAGGCAGGGCGGGGGGATTAATGAGCAGTTCTTC. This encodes CATRQGGGINEQFF.

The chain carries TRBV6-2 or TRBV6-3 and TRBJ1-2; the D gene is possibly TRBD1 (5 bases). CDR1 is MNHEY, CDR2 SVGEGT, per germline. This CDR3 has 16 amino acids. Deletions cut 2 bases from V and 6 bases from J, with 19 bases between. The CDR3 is CASSYGEVGDEDGYTF. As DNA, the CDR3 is TGTGCCAGCAGTTACGGCGAGGTAGGGGACGAGGATGGCTACACCTTC.

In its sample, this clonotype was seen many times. DNA for the CDR3: TGTGCCAGCAACCCGACAGGGGAGAACACTGAAGCTTTCTTT. Residues: CASNPTGENTEAFF. The chain couples TRBV7-8 to TRBJ1-1, with 8 bases identical to TRBD1. The CDR3 has 14 amino acids. Germline values: CDR1 SGHVS, CDR2 FQNEAQ. V trimming: 7 bases; J trimming: 1 base; junction bases outside the gene matches: 5.